This T cell receptor (beta chain) appears in the sequencing data of a study of T cell responses to AZD1222 COVID-19 vaccine. Sequenced by immunoSEQ multiplex PCR; TCRdb stores in-frame clones only, minus some. The sample includes 54,000 or so clones, about 89% of them seen just once. Germline V gene lookup returns CDR1 SGHVS and CDR2 FNYEAQ. Trimming removed 3 bases from V and 0 bases from J; junction bases left unmatched: 8. The CDR3 spans 17 residues. V is TRBV7-6 and J is TRBJ2-7; 10 bases are shared with TRBD2. The receptor's source is an adult in good health. The sample consisted of peripheral blood, taken on day 0 of AZD1222 vaccination. The CDR3 region is CASSFLAGGPLSYEQYF. DNA for the CDR3: TGTGCCAGCAGCTTCTTAGCGGGAGGCCCCCTCTCCTACGAGCAGTACTTC.